Described below is a single T cell receptor (beta chain) sequence and its context. This sample stems from a study of blood T cell repertoires in COVID-19. Background on the study: Acute and convalescent COVID-19 samples came from the United States, Italy and Spain. From T cells, B-cell-depleted T cells, or PBMCs came the material, which was cDNA or gDNA.

Study processing details: Reference gene primer amplification yielded estimated nucleated cell counts. Using immunoSEQ multiplex PCR, the repertoire was profiled, and TCRdb retains in-frame clones only, with some absent. The V and J calls and clone size were taken over from that table, and D and trimming were inferred from the DNA. The profile shows about 130,000 clones, about 93% of them singletons. Seattle patients were enrolled during active infection and followed longitudinally. The sample consisted of peripheral blood. The TCR sequence derives from a man aged 45-60 years with COVID-19, enrolled during active disease.

The CDR3 coding sequence is TGTGCCAGTAGTGGGACAGGGGTACACGAGCAGTACTTC. It translates to CASSGTGVHEQYF. This chain connects TRBV19 to TRBJ2-7, with 10 bases aligning to TRBD1. The J segment lost 5 bases and the V segment lost 5 bases, leaving 3 bases of the junction unmatched. The CDR3 length is 13 residues. Germline V gives CDR1 LNHDA, CDR2 SQIVND (reference sequence). The full variable domain, completed using reference TRBV19 and TRBJ2-7, is DGGITQSPKYLFRKEGQNVTLSCEQNLNHDAMYWYRQDPGQGLRLIYYSQIVNDFQKGDIAEGYSVSREKKESFPLTVTSAQKNPTAFYLCASSGTGVHEQYFGPGTRLTVT.